Sequencing of this T cell receptor beta chain was carried out in a study of cytomegalovirus exposure and HLA in healthy donors. About the research overall: An early release of data contained about 85 million unique TCRs, which came from HLA-typed donors.

Amplification used 60 Vbeta primers and 13 Jbeta primers. Assay: immunoSEQ multiplex PCR; the TCRdb copy retains only in-frame clones and omits some. Of about 140,000 clones in the sample, approximately 80% were seen once. About this clone itself: Antigen unknown.

General observations from the study: While the bulk of TCR sequences proved rare, some public TCRs turned up in many donors. Accurate prediction of most subjects' HLA-A and HLA-B alleles from TCR beta sequences was reported. Listed as cytomegalovirus-associated were over 150 TCR beta chains.

Germline-derived CDR1 and CDR2 are SEHNR and FQNEAQ (reference sequence). The J segment lost 5 bases and the V segment lost 0 bases, leaving 5 bases of the junction unmatched. This CDR3 is built from 15 residues. This chain connects TRBV7-9 to TRBJ2-3; 7 bases line up with TRBD1. This TCR came from a woman between 40 and 55 years old in good health and CMV-seronegative. The sequencing sample was made of PBMCs. This chain's CDR3 is CASSLAGTAVDTQYF. CDR3 coding DNA: TGTGCCAGCAGCTTAGCTGGGACAGCGGTAGATACGCAGTATTTT. Together with reference TRBV7-9 and TRBJ2-3, the CDR3 gives the full variable domain: DTGVSQNPRHKITKRGQNVTFRCDPISEHNRLYWYRQTLGQGPEFLTYFQNEAQLEKSRLLSDRFSAERPKGSFSTLEIQRTEQGDSAMYLCASSLAGTAVDTQYFGPGTRLTVL.